The 15 T cell receptor beta chains listed next were all sequenced from one sample in a study of cytomegalovirus exposure and HLA in healthy donors. PCR primers comprised 60 Vbeta and 13 Jbeta primers. Some clones are missing from TCRdb's copy, which holds only in-frame ones; the method was immunoSEQ multiplex PCR. The data hold about 71,000 clones, with approximately 67% observed a single time. The sequencing sample was made of PBMCs. These receptors came from a man between 40 and 49 years old in good health and CMV-seropositive.

This chain joins TRBV5-1 and TRBJ1-1; 8 positions agree with TRBD1. The CDR3 runs to 16 residues. Germline CDR1 SGHRS, CDR2 YFSETQ. With 4 bases clipped from V and 1 base from J, the junction kept 9 bases outside the gene matches. CDR3 residues: CASSLWAGQGNTEAFF. DNA of the CDR3: TGCGCCAGCAGCCTTTGGGCCGGACAGGGGAACACTGAAGCTTTCTTT.

V is TRBV11-1 and J is TRBJ1-2; D gene unclear. V shed 5 bases and J shed 4 bases, with 8 bases lying between them. CDR3 size: 12 residues. Per germline, CDR1 SGHAT and CDR2 FQDESV (reference sequence). CDR3 sequence: CASSPGGYGYTF. In nucleotides, the CDR3 is TGTGCCAGCAGCCCCGGCGGCTATGGCTACACCTTC.

The rearrangement uses TRBV7-9 and TRBJ2-2; maybe TRBD1 (5 bases). V was clipped by 1 base and J by 10 bases, with 7 bases between them. This CDR3 has 12 amino acids. Germline-derived CDR1 and CDR2 are SEHNR and FQNEAQ (reference sequence). The CDR3 is CASSLGTTELFF. CDR3 bases: TGTGCCAGCAGCTTAGGGACAACGGAGCTGTTTTTT.

CDR3 amino acids: CASTKTAFYGYTF. The CDR3 DNA reads TGTGCCAGCACCAAGACAGCTTTCTATGGCTACACCTTC. The V call is TRBV5-6, the J call TRBJ1-2; TRBD1 is a possible D gene (5 bases). The CDR3 consists of 13 residues. Trimming shortened V by 6 bases and J by 4 bases, and 13 bases separated the two germline ends. In germline, CDR1 is SGHDT, CDR2 YYEEEE.

The chain employs TRBV5-1 and TRBJ2-1; D ambiguous. Germline CDR1 SGHRS, CDR2 YFSETQ. The CDR3 loop spans 12 amino acids. V shed 0 bases and J shed 6 bases, with 4 bases lying between them. The CDR3 DNA follows: TGCGCCAGCAGCTTGGGCGGCAATGAGCAGTTCTTC. It codes for CASSLGGNEQFF.

The sample holds one count of this clone. The chain carries TRBV27 and TRBJ2-1; TRBD2 agrees at 10 bases. Per the germline V gene, CDR1 is MNHEY and CDR2 is SMNVEV (reference sequence). The CDR3 sequence is 17 residues long. Trimming cost V 2 bases and J 5 bases; bases outside gene matches: 9. This CDR3 is CASSLKGLAARDNEQFF. The CDR3 region has the DNA TGTGCCAGCAGTTTAAAAGGACTAGCGGCTAGGGACAATGAGCAGTTCTTC.

The V and J genes are TRBV7-8 and TRBJ1-1, with 11 bases aligning to TRBD1. CDR1 is SGHVS, CDR2 FQNEAQ, per germline. The CDR3 extends over 14 amino acids. CDR3 sequence reads: CAAGQGATNTEAFF. In DNA, the CDR3 is TGTGCGGCCGGACAGGGGGCGACGAACACTGAAGCTTTCTTT.

This clone has a single count. The CDR3 reads CASRGEVEAFF. The CDR3 DNA sequence: TGCGCCAGCAGAGGGGAAGTTGAAGCTTTCTTT. V usage is TRBV5-1 and J usage is TRBJ1-1, with D possibly TRBD1 on 5 matching bases. The germline V and J ends were trimmed by 5 bases and 7 bases, with 9 bases remaining between them. The CDR3 totals 11 residues. Germline V lookup: CDR1 SGHRS, CDR2 YFSETQ.

The chain combines TRBV5-1 with TRBJ1-1; TRBD1 might be the D (5 bases). Germline assignment: CDR1 SGHRS and CDR2 YFSETQ. Trimming left V 0 bases short and J 8 bases short, with 11 bases between. The CDR3 consists of 13 residues. The CDR3 nucleotides are TGCGCCAGCAGCTTGGGTGGACAACCAGAAGCTTTCTTT. Residues: CASSLGGQPEAFF.

The V and J genes are TRBV10-2 and TRBJ2-1; D may be TRBD2 (6 bases). CDR1 is WSHSY, CDR2 SAAADI, per germline. This CDR3 region has 16 residues. Between the trimmed V and J ends, which lost 1 base and 4 bases, there was a span of 14 bases. CDR3 sequence: CASSEWAGTGYNEQFF. CDR3 coding DNA: TGCGCCAGCAGTGAGTGGGCGGGAACTGGGTACAATGAGCAGTTCTTC.

This chain uses TRBV6-5 with TRBJ1-2, with D uncertain. Germline V lookup: CDR1 MNHEY, CDR2 SVGAGI. The CDR3 length is 11 residues. Trimming pared 6 bases from V and 3 bases from J, leaving 5 bases between. CDR3 sequence reads: CASRRDYGYTF. The CDR3, as DNA: TGTGCCAGCAGGCGGGACTATGGCTACACCTTC.

The chain recombines TRBV20-1 with TRBJ2-5; no firm D call. The V end was cut by 3 bases, the J end by 3 bases, with 5 bases between. The CDR3 runs 11 residues. Germline V gives CDR1 DFQATT, CDR2 SNEGSKA (reference sequence). The CDR3 loop reads CSASPEETQYF. Here the CDR3 DNA reads TGCAGTGCTAGTCCTGAAGAGACCCAGTACTTC.

This clone came up once. The CDR3 here is CASGLGGQGAVYEQYF. The CDR3 DNA sequence: TGTGCTAGTGGTTTGGGAGGACAGGGGGCGGTTTACGAGCAGTACTTC. The V and J genes are TRBV12-5 and TRBJ2-7; 11 nucleotides match TRBD1. The CDR3 covers 16 residues. Germline lookup yields CDR1 LGHNT and CDR2 FRNRAP. V shed 1 base and J 4 bases; nucleotides not matched to a gene: 6.

The CDR3 nucleotides are TGCAGCGTTGCTAGTGAGACCCAGTACTTC. It yields the protein CSVASETQYF. The chain combines TRBV29-1 with TRBJ2-5; D not resolved. The CDR3 runs 10 residues. V was trimmed by 4 bases and J by 5 bases, leaving 5 bases between them. Germline V CDR1 and CDR2: SQVTM, ANQGSEA.

This chain connects TRBV5-4 to TRBJ1-1; TRBD1 matches at 9 bases. Germline lookup yields CDR1 SGHNT and CDR2 YYREEE (reference sequence). Trimming took 7 bases from V and 0 from J; bases not matched to a gene: 4. CDR3 length: 14 residues. Here the CDR3 reads CASHRGQMNTEAFF. The CDR3 region has the DNA TGTGCCAGCCACAGGGGGCAGATGAACACTGAAGCTTTCTTT.